This entry describes one TCR beta chain. Sequencing used immunoSEQ multiplex PCR; TCRdb keeps in-frame clones, though not all of them. This table has approximately 170,000 clones, around 80% appearing once. The germline V gene encodes CDR1 KGHSH and CDR2 LQKENI. CDR3 length equals 16 residues. The V and J ends lost 5 bases and 0 bases, in that order; junction bases with no gene match: 8. The record originates from a study of blood T cell repertoires in COVID-19. Study background: Sources were T cells, B-cell-depleted T cells, or PBMCs; the material itself was cDNA or gDNA.

The sample was peripheral blood. This sequence originates from a woman older than 75 with acute or convalescent COVID-19. The chain has TRBV18 and TRBJ2-5; 8 positions match TRBD2. As DNA, the CDR3 is TGTGCCAGCTCAAGAATACTAGCGGCGGACCAAGAGACCCAGTACTTC. Protein product: CASSRILAADQETQYF.